Sequencing of this T cell receptor (beta chain) was carried out in a study of Ad26.COV2.S vaccination and SARS-CoV-2 variants (dated by TCRdb to 2020 to 2023). For the wider study: Vaccine-arm donors came from COV1001, a multicentre, randomized, double-blind, placebo-controlled phase I-IIa trial of Ad26.COV2.S in healthy adults. Trial participants were randomized into five groups of five, in which low-dose or high-dose Ad26.COV2.S was given once or twice, or placebo was given on both occasions. Sequencing of the TCRbeta repertoire served to evaluate the specificity and breadth of SARS-CoV-2-reactive T cell receptors following Ad26.COV2.S vaccination. Investigators remained blinded to trial group allocation during experiments and outcome assessment. Ad26.COV2.S was given intramuscularly at 5x10^10 or 1x10^11 viral particles, as a single shot or as two shots 56 days apart. A total of approximately 30 samples were included in the TCR-sequenced set, comprising roughly 19 Ad26.COV2.S vaccine recipients, 5 placebo recipients and 8 SARS-CoV-2 convalescent individuals.

The treatment or condition label for this specimen denotes: around 19 received Ad26.COV2.S at low or high dose, single or two shots; several received placebo; per-sample allocation not given. For vaccine and placebo recipients, the sequenced repertoires came from samples collected on day 63 after the first injection. In Cohort 1b, about two dozen adults aged 18-55 years were enrolled at a single site in Boston, USA, between 29 July and 7 August 2020. As a vaccine, Ad26.COV2.S was a replication-incompetent adenovirus type 26 vector that expressed a prefusion-stabilized SARS-CoV-2 spike protein derived from the original Wuhan strain. CDR1 and CDR2, per the germline V gene, are SGHNT and YENEEA. Cut back by 5 bases and 3 bases, the V and J ends lie 10 bases apart. Taken from cysteine to phenylalanine, the CDR3 has 14 residues. Only the CDR3 portion is preserved as DNA: 42 bases, with reading frame beginning at the first base.

As regards this clone: This receptor's antigen is unknown. Base qualities are not at hand, and no much larger clone is one base apart.

Overall study results and their limits: Vaccine and placebo recipients had comparable non-spike TCR breadth, which fits with the vaccine containing only spike. After vaccination, spike-specific CD8+ and CD4+ T cell responses were reported to show substantial breadth. Higher spike-specific TCR breadth was observed in Ad26.COV2.S recipients than in placebo recipients (P = 0.0014). The authors noted that the TCR breadth and depth analyses may have underestimated total T cell responses. The study lacked the statistical power to compare responses across vaccine doses or regimens.

TCRbeta CDR3 regions were sequenced with the immunoSEQ Assay. After extraction, genomic DNA underwent amplification by bias-controlled multiplex PCR, followed by high-throughput sequencing. In the source study's methods: To quantify the absolute abundance of each unique TCRbeta CDR3 region, sequences were collapsed and filtered. T cell fraction was estimated by normalizing TCRbeta template counts to usable DNA, which was measured by amplifying reference genes present in all nucleated cells. Repertoire TCRs were annotated as SARS-CoV-2-specific by exact matching of V gene, CDR3 amino acid sequence and J gene to a known reactive TCR set. MIRA supplied the reference SARS-CoV-2 TCR set, which was filtered for enrichment in COVID-19-positive ImmuneCODE repertoires so that public or cross-reactive TCRs were removed. Using the MIRA antigens, annotated TCRs were further analysed by specific ORF or by position within an ORF. Breadth was defined as annotated unique rearrangements over total unique productive rearrangements; depth was the summed frequency of those rearrangements. TCR breadth was compared between groups using two-sided Wilcoxon rank-sum tests. Here the immuneACCESS table is served through TCRdb, limited to in-frame sequences with V and J called. Missing clones are a known gap in these copies; in checked studies unresolved V genes cover under half, and the rest lacks a known reason. V and J calls plus clone size are reproduced from that table; the DNA served to infer D and trimming. This sample has some 300,000 clones in its table, and around 83% of those were observed once. The top ten clonotypes cover 1.5% to 2.5% of the sample.

The rearrangement combines TRBV11-3 with TRBJ2-2; TRBD2 is a weak D gene call, 5 bases matching. The input for sequencing was peripheral blood, taken in a trial of Ad26.COV2.S vaccine versus placebo. This clonotype was obtained from a person aged 18-60 years who received the Ad26.COV2.S COVID-19 vaccine or a placebo. The sequenced DNA is TGTGCCAGCAGCAATGTCGGGGACACCGGGGAGCTGTTTTTT. Translated, it gives CASSNVGDTGELFF.